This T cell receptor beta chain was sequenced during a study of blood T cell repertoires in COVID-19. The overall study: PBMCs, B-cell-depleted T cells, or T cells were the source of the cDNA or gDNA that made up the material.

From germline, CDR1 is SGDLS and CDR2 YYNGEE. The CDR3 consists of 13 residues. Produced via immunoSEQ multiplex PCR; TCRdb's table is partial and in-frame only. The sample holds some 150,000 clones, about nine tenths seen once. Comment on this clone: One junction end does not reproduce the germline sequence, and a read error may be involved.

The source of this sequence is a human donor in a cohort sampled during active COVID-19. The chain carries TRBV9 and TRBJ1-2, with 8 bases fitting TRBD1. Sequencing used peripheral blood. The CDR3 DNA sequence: TGTGCCAGCAGCGTAGCTACTAGGACAGGGATATCCTTC. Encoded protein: CASSVATRTGISF.